This T cell receptor (beta chain) came from a study of cytomegalovirus exposure and HLA in healthy donors. Notes on the study in general: Analysis was carried out at a later point, and it linked a missense DCLRE1C variant to TCR beta V- and J-gene trimming.

V was clipped by 2 bases and J by 10 bases, with 10 bases between them. Germline lookup yields CDR1 SGHDT and CDR2 YYEEEE. CDR3 length: 12 amino acids. PCR involved 60 Vbeta and 13 Jbeta primers. Assay used: immunoSEQ multiplex PCR; TCRdb lists only in-frame clones, some missing. Of over 95,000 clones in the sample, roughly 80% were seen once. This clone was picked up a small number of times. The antigen remains undetermined. The chain carries TRBV5-6 and TRBJ2-1, with D unresolved. The clonotype originates from a female donor in good health and CMV-seronegative. The sequencing sample was made of PBMCs. The DNA for the CDR3 is TGTGCCAGCAGCTTTAGACTTCGGGAGCAGTTCTTC. Encoded protein: CASSFRLREQFF.